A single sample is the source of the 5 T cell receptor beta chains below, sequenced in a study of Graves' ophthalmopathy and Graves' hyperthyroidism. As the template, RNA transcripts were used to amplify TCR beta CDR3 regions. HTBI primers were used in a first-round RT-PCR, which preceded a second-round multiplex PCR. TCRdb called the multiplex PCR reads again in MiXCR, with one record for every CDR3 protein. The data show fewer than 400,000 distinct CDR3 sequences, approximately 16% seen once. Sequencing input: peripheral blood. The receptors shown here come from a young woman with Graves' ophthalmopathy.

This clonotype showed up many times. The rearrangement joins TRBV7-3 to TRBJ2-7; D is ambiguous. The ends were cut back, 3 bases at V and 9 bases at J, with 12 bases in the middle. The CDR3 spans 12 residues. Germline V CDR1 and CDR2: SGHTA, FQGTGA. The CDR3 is CASSFTRVGQYF. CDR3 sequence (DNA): TGTGCCAGCAGCTTCACCCGCGTGGGGCAGTACTTC.

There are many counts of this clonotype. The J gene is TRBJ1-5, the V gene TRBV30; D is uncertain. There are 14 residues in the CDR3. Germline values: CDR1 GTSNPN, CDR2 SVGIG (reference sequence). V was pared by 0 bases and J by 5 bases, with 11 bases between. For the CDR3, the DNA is TGTGCCTGGAGTGTAGACGGTATTTATCAGCCCCAGCATTTT. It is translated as CAWSVDGIYQPQHF.

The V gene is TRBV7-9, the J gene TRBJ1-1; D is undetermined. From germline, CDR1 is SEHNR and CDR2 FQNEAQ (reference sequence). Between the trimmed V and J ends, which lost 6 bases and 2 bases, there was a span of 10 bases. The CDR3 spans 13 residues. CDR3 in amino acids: CASRGGVNTEAFF. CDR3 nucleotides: TGTGCCAGCAGAGGCGGAGTTAACACTGAAGCTTTCTTT.

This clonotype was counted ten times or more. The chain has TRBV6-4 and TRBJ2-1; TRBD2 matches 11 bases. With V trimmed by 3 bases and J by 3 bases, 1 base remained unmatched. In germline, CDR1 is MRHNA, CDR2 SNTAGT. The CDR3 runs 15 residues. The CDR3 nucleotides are TGTGCCAGCAGTGAGACTAGCGGGGACTACAATGAGCAGTTCTTC. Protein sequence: CASSETSGDYNEQFF.

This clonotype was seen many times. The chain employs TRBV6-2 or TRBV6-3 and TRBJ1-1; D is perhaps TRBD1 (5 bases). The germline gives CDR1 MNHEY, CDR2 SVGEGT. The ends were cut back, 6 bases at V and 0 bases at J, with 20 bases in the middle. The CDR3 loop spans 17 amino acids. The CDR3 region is CASSPTGGTDLNTEAFF. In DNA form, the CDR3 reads TGTGCCAGCAGCCCTACCGGGGGAACGGACCTGAACACTGAAGCTTTCTTT.